A selection of T cell receptor beta chains follows, all from one sample in a study of human T cells and chemical hapten exposure. TCRdb fed the RACE reads into MiXCR, producing one record per CDR3 protein. The table has over 85,000 distinct CDR3 sequences, about 9.3% seen once. Sequenced material: whole blood, taken in connection with sensitization to the hapten diphenylcyclopropenone (DPC). The receptors shown here come from a woman between 40 and 50 years old with alopecia areata. Some clones in this sample may be carry-over from other donors' samples. The CDR3 runs from the conserved cysteine through the conserved F or W. A D gene is named only where the DNA matches it firmly. Only some rows state a clone size, as once, few, many or a class for expanded clones.

J | size | D | V | CDR3 | DNA
TRBJ2-5 | few | NA | TRBV2 | CASSAKETQYF | TGTGCCAGCAGTGCCAAAGAGACCCAGTACTTC
TRBJ2-7 | many | TRBD2 | TRBV6-6 | CASSTRGDEQYF | TGTGCCAGCAGTACCCGGGGGGACGAGCAGTACTTC
TRBJ2-2 | NA | TRBD1 | TRBV11-2 | CASSIRQGASTGELFF | TGTGCCAGCAGCATCCGACAGGGGGCTAGCACCGGGGAGCTGTTTTTT
TRBJ2-6 | many | TRBD2 | TRBV7-2 | CASSLVASGIVRSSGANVLTF | TGTGCCAGCAGCTTAGTGGCTAGCGGGATAGTTCGGAGCTCTGGGGCCAACGTCCTGACTTTC
TRBJ2-6 | many | TRBD1 | TRBV19 | CASSANHRGPGANVLTF | TGTGCCAGTAGTGCAAATCACAGGGGCCCTGGGGCCAACGTCCTGACTTTC
TRBJ2-7 | few | NA | TRBV24-1 | CATSDSAYYEQYF | TGTGCCACCAGTGATTCAGCCTACTACGAGCAGTACTTC
TRBJ2-5 | few | TRBD2 | TRBV7-2 | CVSSLDGTSGSQTQYF | TGTGTCAGCAGCTTAGATGGTACTAGCGGGAGCCAGACCCAGTACTTC
TRBJ2-1 | many | NA | TRBV11-3 | CASSSASYNEQFF | TGTGCCAGCAGCTCCGCCTCCTACAATGAGCAGTTCTTC
TRBJ1-1 | NA | NA | TRBV4-1 | CASSQEGVRRTEAFF | TGCGCCAGCAGCCAGGAGGGGGTCAGGAGAACTGAAGCTTTCTTT
TRBJ2-2 | many | NA | TRBV7-2 | CASSTLLFTGELFF | TGTGCCAGCAGTACCCTACTATTCACCGGGGAGCTGTTTTTT
TRBJ2-3 | few | TRBD2 | TRBV20-1 | CSAESGTRFADTQYF | TGCAGTGCTGAATCCGGGACTAGGTTCGCAGATACGCAGTATTTT
TRBJ1-1 | NA | NA | TRBV20-1 | CSARAEKPGRREAFF | TGCAGTGCTAGAGCCGAAAAGCCAGGGCGAAGGGAAGCTTTCTTT
TRBJ2-2 | NA | TRBD1 | TRBV7-2 | CASRTTGAGTGELFF | TGTGCCAGCAGAACGACAGGGGCGGGCACCGGGGAGCTGTTTTTT
TRBJ2-7 | NA | NA | TRBV7-6 | CASSLAADRLYEQYF | TGTGCCAGCAGCTTAGCGGCCGACAGACTCTACGAGCAGTACTTC
TRBJ2-2 | few | TRBD1 | TRBV5-6 | CASSLTGTGTGELFF | TGTGCCAGCAGCTTGACCGGGACAGGGACCGGGGAGCTGTTTTTT
TRBJ2-2 | few | NA | TRBV5-1 | CASSLRENTGELFF | TGCGCCAGCAGCTTGCGCGAGAACACCGGGGAGCTGTTTTTT
TRBJ2-3 | NA | NA | TRBV28 | CASSSSLADTQYF | TGTGCCAGCAGTTCCTCTCTGGCCGATACGCAGTATTTT
TRBJ2-2 | many | NA | TRBV9 | CASSVGVATTGELFF | TGTGCCAGCAGCGTAGGGGTCGCTACCACCGGGGAGCTGTTTTTT
TRBJ2-1 | NA | NA | TRBV20-1 | CSAGVGGSRHNEQFF | TGCAGTGCTGGGGTAGGGGGAAGTCGCCACAATGAGCAGTTCTTC
TRBJ1-1 | NA | NA | TRBV29-1 | CSVAEGQNTEAFF | TGCAGCGTTGCCGAGGGGCAGAACACTGAAGCTTTCTTT
TRBJ1-5 | many | TRBD1 | TRBV12-3/TRBV12-4 | CASSSFGQATQPQHF | TGTGCCAGCAGTTCTTTCGGACAGGCGACCCAGCCCCAGCATTTT
TRBJ2-2 | many | NA | TRBV7-7 | CASGTRNTGELFF | TGTGCTAGCGGAACAAGGAACACCGGGGAGCTGTTTTTT
TRBJ1-1 | few | NA | TRBV20-1 | CSARGRGRTEAFF | TGCAGTGCTAGGGGCAGGGGCCGCACTGAAGCTTTCTTT
TRBJ1-2 | many | NA | TRBV7-2 | CASSSSRGDYGYTF | TGTGCCAGCAGCTCAAGCCGGGGGGACTATGGCTACACCTTC
TRBJ1-6 | many | NA | TRBV6-5 | CASSYNPTALPLHF | TGTGCCAGCAGTTACAACCCCACGGCCCTACCCCTCCACTTT
TRBJ2-1 | few | NA | TRBV6-2/TRBV6-3 | CASSHGPGEQFF | TGTGCCAGCAGTCACGGACCAGGGGAGCAGTTCTTC
TRBJ1-1 | many | TRBD1 | TRBV5-4 | CASSLPTGGNTEAFF | TGTGCCAGCAGCCTACCGACAGGGGGGAACACTGAAGCTTTCTTT
TRBJ2-1 | many | NA | TRBV4-2 | CASSQDPSGFLAEDNEQFF | TGTGCCAGCAGCCAAGATCCGAGTGGTTTTCTAGCTGAGGACAATGAGCAGTTCTTC
TRBJ2-7 | NA | NA | TRBV20-1 | CSAKLQKDEQYF | TGCAGTGCTAAGTTGCAGAAAGACGAGCAGTACTTC
TRBJ2-7 | many | NA | TRBV6-2/TRBV6-3 | CASSYSGQFGEQYF | TGTGCCAGCAGTTACTCTGGACAGTTCGGCGAGCAGTACTTC
TRBJ2-1 | NA | TRBD1 | TRBV29-1 | CSQGSSYNEQFF | TGCTCACAGGGGAGCTCCTACAATGAGCAGTTCTTC
TRBJ2-2 | many | TRBD2 | TRBV28 | CASTDTSAGGGELFF | TGTGCCAGCACCGACACAAGCGCGGGAGGAGGGGAGCTGTTTTTT
TRBJ2-6 | few | TRBD1 | TRBV7-9 | CASSGRGQASSGANVLTF | TGTGCCAGCAGCGGAAGAGGACAGGCGAGCTCTGGGGCCAACGTCCTGACTTTC
TRBJ2-1 | many | NA | TRBV28 | CASSSPPLDSRFF | TGTGCCAGCAGTTCTCCGCCCTTGGATTCGCGGTTCTTC
TRBJ2-7 | many | NA | TRBV28 | CASSLPSTESYEQYF | TGTGCCAGCAGTCTCCCCTCGACAGAATCCTACGAGCAGTACTTC
TRBJ2-2 | NA | NA | TRBV18 | CTSSPPTGLGVTGELFF | TGTACCAGCTCACCCCCCACGGGACTCGGGGTCACCGGGGAGCTGTTTTTT
TRBJ2-3 | many | NA | TRBV28 | CASSSPSGGGPDTQYF | TGTGCCAGCAGTTCACCCTCAGGGGGAGGCCCAGATACGCAGTATTTT
TRBJ2-1 | NA | NA | TRBV9 | CASSVGQGHYNEQFF | TGTGCCAGCAGCGTAGGGCAGGGACACTACAATGAGCAGTTCTTC
TRBJ2-2 | few | NA | TRBV12-3/TRBV12-4 | CASRTTGELFF | TGTGCCAGCAGGACCACCGGGGAGCTGTTTTTT
TRBJ1-1 | many | NA | TRBV7-9 | CASSLDGLMNTEAFF | TGTGCCAGCAGCTTAGATGGCCTCATGAACACTGAAGCTTTCTTT
TRBJ1-5 | few | TRBD1 | TRBV27 | CASSFTGQGGNQPQHF | TGTGCCAGCAGTTTTACGGGACAGGGAGGGAATCAGCCCCAGCATTTT
TRBJ2-7 | NA | NA | TRBV5-1 | CASSQSEQYF | TGCGCCAGCAGTCAAAGCGAGCAGTACTTC
TRBJ2-7 | NA | NA | TRBV7-2 | CASSLVRGYEQYF | TGTGCCAGCAGCTTAGTACGGGGTTACGAGCAGTACTTC
TRBJ2-7 | few | NA | TRBV28 | CASVEGGRADEQYF | TGTGCCAGCGTAGAGGGGGGCAGGGCGGACGAGCAGTACTTC
TRBJ2-2 | NA | NA | TRBV19 | CASTDTGELFF | TGTGCCAGTACTGACACCGGGGAGCTGTTTTTT
TRBJ2-3 | many | NA | TRBV6-2/TRBV6-3 | CASSYNKGPDTQYF | TGTGCCAGCAGTTACAATAAGGGACCAGATACGCAGTATTTT
TRBJ1-4 | few | TRBD1 | TRBV7-6 | CASRSSGGGNEKLFF | TGTGCCAGCAGGTCCTCAGGGGGCGGGAATGAAAAACTGTTTTTT
TRBJ2-7 | few | NA | TRBV12-3/TRBV12-4 | CASSSRQTRGALYEQYF | TGTGCCAGCAGTTCCCGGCAGACCAGAGGAGCATTATACGAGCAGTACTTC
TRBJ2-1 | many | NA | TRBV6-6 | CASSYRQINEQFF | TGTGCCAGCAGTTACCGACAGATCAATGAGCAGTTCTTC
TRBJ2-7 | many | NA | TRBV7-2 | CASSLLGASEQYF | TGTGCCAGCAGCCTACTCGGCGCGAGCGAGCAGTACTTC
TRBJ1-2 | many | NA | TRBV3-1 | CASSQAPRGSNYGYTF | TGTGCCAGCAGCCAAGCTCCTCGGGGCAGTAACTATGGCTACACCTTC
TRBJ1-6 | few | NA | TRBV5-1 | CASSLVGTGRKDSPLHF | TGCGCCAGCAGCTTGGTCGGGACGGGACGCAAGGATTCACCCCTCCACTTT
TRBJ2-7 | NA | TRBD2 | TRBV20-1 | CSAETSGTFEQYF | TGCAGTGCTGAGACTAGCGGGACATTCGAGCAGTACTTC
TRBJ2-7 | NA | NA | TRBV3-1 | CASSPTMAGYEQYF | TGTGCCAGCAGCCCCACCATGGCAGGTTACGAGCAGTACTTC
TRBJ2-6 | many | NA | TRBV6-6 | CASSYSSGANVLTF | TGTGCCAGCAGTTACAGCTCTGGGGCCAACGTCCTGACTTTC
TRBJ1-4 | NA | NA | TRBV19 | CASRKPGATNEKLFF | TGTGCCAGTAGGAAACCGGGGGCTACTAATGAAAAACTGTTTTTT
TRBJ1-1 | NA | NA | TRBV9 | CASSVVPQGPTEAFF | TGTGCCAGCAGCGTAGTACCCCAGGGGCCAACTGAAGCTTTCTTT